Presented here are 14 T cell receptor beta chains from one specimen sequenced in a study of blood T cell repertoires in COVID-19. Sequencing used immunoSEQ multiplex PCR; TCRdb keeps in-frame clones, though not all of them. The table lists roughly 60,000 clones, roughly 84% of them singletons. Specimen: peripheral blood. These receptors originate from a man aged 45 to 65 with COVID-19, enrolled during active disease.

The chain employs TRBV28 and TRBJ1-4; D may be TRBD1 (6 bases). Germline CDR1 is MDHEN and CDR2 is SYDVKM. The CDR3 is 14 residues long. Trimming took off 6 bases at V and 5 bases at J, with 13 bases between the two ends. The CDR3 loop reads CASRRGGGNEKLFF. The DNA of the CDR3 is TGTGCCAGCAGGCGGGGAGGGGGGAATGAAAAACTGTTTTTT.

The V and J genes are TRBV7-8 and TRBJ2-2; a possible D gene is TRBD1 (5 bases). The CDR3 has 13 amino acids. Trimming took off 5 bases at V and 4 bases at J, with 8 bases between the two ends. Germline V lookup: CDR1 SGHVS, CDR2 FQNEAQ. DNA of the CDR3: TGTGCCAGCAGCCTAGACAGCACCGGGGAGCTGTTTTTT. Its protein is CASSLDSTGELFF. Full variable domain (missing parts from reference TRBV7-8 and TRBJ2-2): GAGVSQSPRYKVAKRGQDVALRCDPISGHVSLFWYQQALGQGPEFLTYFQNEAQLDKSGLPSDRFFAERPEGSVSTLKIQRTQQEDSAVYLCASSLDSTGELFFGEGSRLTVL.

The chain uses TRBV9 and TRBJ2-7, with 8 bases aligning to TRBD2. The germline gives CDR1 SGDLS, CDR2 YYNGEE. V was pared by 0 bases and J by 6 bases, with 5 bases of the junction left unmatched. The CDR3 sequence is 14 residues long. CDR3 sequence reads: CASSVGFGGVEQYF. As DNA, the CDR3 is TGTGCCAGCAGCGTAGGGTTCGGGGGGGTCGAGCAGTACTTC. Full variable domain (remainder filled in from reference TRBV9 and TRBJ2-7): DSGVTQTPKHLITATGQRVTLRCSPRSGDLSVYWYQQSLDQGLQFLIQYYNGEERAKGNILERFSAQQFPDLHSELNLSSLELGDSALYFCASSVGFGGVEQYFGPGTRLTVT.

The chain couples TRBV14 to TRBJ2-7; 7 bases match TRBD1. In germline, CDR1 is SGHDN, CDR2 FVKESK. The CDR3 contains 14 residues. The J segment lost 4 bases and the V segment lost 3 bases, leaving 6 bases of the junction unmatched. CDR3 DNA: TGTGCCAGCAGCCACCAACAGGGGTGGTACGAGCAGTACTTC. Its translation: CASSHQQGWYEQYF.

This chain connects TRBV28 to TRBJ2-1; D is possibly TRBD2 (7 bases). Germline V gene data show CDR1 as MDHEN and CDR2 as SYDVKM. V was shortened by 5 bases and J by 7 bases, with 15 bases between the two germline ends. This CDR3 has 14 amino acids. In nucleotides, the CDR3 is TGTGCCAGCAGTACAGGGACGCGGGGGAATGAGCAGTTCTTC. It codes for CASSTGTRGNEQFF.

CDR3 bases: TGTGCCAGCAGCCCCCACAGGGGGCAGGCCTACGAGCAGTACTTC. Its translation is CASSPHRGQAYEQYF. This sequence joins TRBV28 and TRBJ2-7; the match to TRBD1 covers 9 bases. Trimming removed 6 bases from V and 2 bases from J; junction bases left unmatched: 8. The CDR3 runs to 15 residues. Germline CDR1 reads MDHEN; CDR2 reads SYDVKM.

The chain uses TRBV5-1 and TRBJ1-2; D gene ambiguous. CDR1 and CDR2 from the germline V gene are SGHRS and YFSETQ. V was pared by 2 bases and J by 0 bases, with 5 bases between. The CDR3 length is 13 residues. CDR3 residues: CASSLTTNYGYTF. For the CDR3, the DNA is TGCGCCAGCAGCTTAACAACTAACTATGGCTACACCTTC.

The CDR3 bases are TGTGCCACCAGCAGGAAAGACAGGGGGCTAACTGGGGCCAACGTCCTGACTTTC. Amino acids: CATSRKDRGLTGANVLTF. The chain recombines TRBV15 with TRBJ2-6, with 10 bases identical to TRBD1. Germline V gives CDR1 LNHNV, CDR2 YYDKDF (reference sequence). V dropped 3 bases and J dropped 2; count of bases not matched to a gene: 7. This CDR3 spans 18 amino acids.

On this clone itself: The junction departs from the called germline gene at one end, perhaps through a read error. The CDR3 reads CASSSDVQGVKLF. Here the CDR3 DNA reads TGTGCCAGCTCCTCGGACGTACAGGGGGTAAAACTATTC. V and J are TRBV18 and TRBJ2-4, with 8 positions matching TRBD1. The length of the CDR3 is 13 residues. In germline, CDR1 is KGHSH, CDR2 LQKENI. The full variable domain, its missing parts supplied by reference TRBV18 and TRBJ2-4, is NAGVMQNPRHLVRRRGQEARLRCSPMKGHSHVYWYRQLPEEGLKFMVYLQKENIIDESGMPKERFSAEFPKEGPSILRIQQVVRGDSAAYFCASSSDVQGVKLFGAGTRLSVL.

This rearrangement joins TRBV28 to TRBJ1-4; TRBD1 agrees at 7 bases. The CDR3 has 15 residues. Trimming cost V 4 bases and J 7 bases; bases outside gene matches: 9. Germline loops: CDR1 MDHEN, CDR2 SYDVKM. The CDR3 here is CASSSQGSRAEKLFF. DNA of the CDR3: TGTGCCAGCAGTTCACAGGGGTCAAGGGCTGAAAAACTGTTTTTT.

The V call is TRBV11-3, the J call TRBJ2-1; 7 positions match TRBD1. Trimming removed 5 bases from V and 10 bases from J; junction bases left unmatched: 14. CDR1 and CDR2 (germline): SGHNT, YENEEA. This CDR3 is built from 15 residues. The CDR3: CASSRGTAASREQFF. CDR3 bases: TGTGCCAGCAGCCGTGGGACAGCCGCTTCTCGAGAGCAGTTCTTC.

This clone was recorded a few times. J is TRBJ2-3 and V is TRBV21-1; the table's D call, TRBD2, was not checked against the DNA. TRBV21-1 is a recognized pseudogene. The CDR3 spans 17 residues. DNA for the CDR3: TGTGCCAGCAGCAAAGGGGGAGTGACTAGCGGGCAAGATACGCAGTATTTT. Translating it yields CASSKGGVTSGQDTQYF.

The rearrangement links TRBV28 to TRBJ2-5, with 11 bases aligning to TRBD1. V lost 5 bases and J lost 5; bases outside the gene matches: 7. This CDR3 contains 15 residues. In germline, CDR1 is MDHEN, CDR2 SYDVKM. In nucleotides, the CDR3 is TGTGCCAGCAGTACATGGACAGGGGGCGCGGAGACCCAGTACTTC. This codes for CASSTWTGGAETQYF.

This rearrangement joins TRBV3-1 (or the pseudogene TRBV3-2) to TRBJ1-1; D gene ambiguous. The CDR3 totals 15 residues. Germline V gives CDR1 LGHDT, CDR2 YNNKEL (reference sequence). The ends were cut back, 4 bases at V and 1 base at J, with 13 bases in the middle. The CDR3 sequence: CASSPWLGRNTEAFF. CDR3 in DNA: TGTGCCAGCAGCCCTTGGCTCGGGAGGAACACTGAAGCTTTCTTT.